This TCR beta chain was retrieved from a study of regulatory T cells in long-lasting Graves disease (dated by TCRdb to the early 2020s). With respect to the entire study: Patients with newly diagnosed Graves' disease had been on antithyroid drugs for under 3 months. Peripheral blood TCR sequencing and RNA sequencing compared persistent Graves' disease patients with newly diagnosed Graves' disease patients. The study was registered as a clinical trial and conducted in China. A total of roughly 35 samples underwent TCR sequencing: about 13 from persistent and roughly 20 from newly diagnosed Graves' disease patients. Paper-wide results and their limitations: The study examined only peripheral blood because the primary lesion, thyroid tissue, could not be accessed. Only the TCR beta chain was sequenced and analyzed. As a limitation, the authors acknowledged that the small sample size may reduce accuracy. Preferential use of TRBV28, TRBJ1-2 and TRBJ2-5 was observed in persistent disease, whereas TRBV20-1 and TRBJ2-1 were favored in newly diagnosed disease. Lower TCR Shannon entropy and fewer highly expanded clones were observed in persistent Graves' disease patients than in newly diagnosed patients, which suggested clonal expansion. More public clonotypes were shared among persistent patients (under 3,000) than among newly diagnosed patients (966).

The trim is 2 bases for V and 3 bases for J, with a gap of 11 bases between the germline ends. There are 15 amino acids in the CDR3, from cysteine to phenylalanine inclusive. Only the CDR3 DNA stays, 45 bases, in frame from base 1. Looking up the germline V gene (reference sequence) yields CDR1 SEHNR and CDR2 FQNEAQ. This clonotype appeared many times. It lacks a known antigen. No base quality values were provided; no much bigger clone lies one nucleotide off. Libraries were made using multiplex PCR. The reads were generated on an Illumina HiSeq 4000. TCR beta libraries were built with iRepertoire HTBI primers and Arm-PCR amplification of CDR3 regions. Before sequencing, the PCR products went through gel purification. The authors' analysis ran thus. Gene usage analysis of CDR3 amino acid clonotypes relied on the roughly 60 TRBV and about 15 TRBJ segments identified across samples. Filtered high-quality paired reads were merged into contigs using COPE and FqMerger. Contigs were aligned with BLAST to IMGT TRBV, TRBD and TRBJ reference genes, and CDR3 was defined per IMGT. Clonotypes above 0.1% frequency were classified as highly expanded clones. Shannon entropy was used to measure repertoire diversity, and the Gini coefficient was used to measure V-J evenness. A clonotype found in more than one individual was treated as public. TCRdb passed the public sequencing reads through fastp at Q25 and MiXCR, retaining productive beta sequences. For every CDR3 protein sequence, its rows merge into one entry that carries the most common genes and DNA. TCRdb, not the authors, supplied the V and J calls. Across this sample there are 250,000 to 300,000 distinct CDR3 sequences, with approximately 20% seen only once. The ten most abundant clones make up 14% of the sample.

The time point label on this specimen signifies: newly diagnosed GD, antithyroid drugs for less than 3 months. For both TCR sequencing and RNA sequencing, RNA was extracted from PBMCs using TRIzol. The diagnosis of Graves' disease was made according to American Thyroid Association guidelines. Patients for the study were recruited at an endocrinology department in Xi'an, China. Each patient gave 8.5 to 9.5 milliliters of peripheral blood, collected in an EDTA anticoagulant tube. Ficoll Paque Plus density gradient separation was used to isolate PBMCs, and no further T cell sorting was done. An Agilent 2100 Bioanalyzer and agarose gel were used to assess RNA quality, and a NanoDrop 2000 was used to measure RNA concentration. The same data also contributed to another study, on T cells in Graves' hyperthyroidism and ophthalmopathy. The second study, in turn, reports: A patient counted as having stable Graves' hyperthyroidism if no progression to ophthalmopathy occurred over 18 months of follow-up. Hyperthyroidism patients were newly diagnosed, had a disease duration of under 2 months, and were aged 18 to 65 years. Patients with uncontrolled infections, other autoimmune diseases, pregnancy or lactation were excluded. Diagnoses relied on clinical symptoms, serum thyroxine and TRAb, thyroid ultrasound and orbital computed tomography. The TCR CDR3 was subjected to a first round of RT-PCR using the HTBI primer set and the Qiagen OneStep RT-PCR kit. Blood samples also contained most of the expanded thyroid clonotypes (frequency above 0.001), which suggests that blood repertoires may reflect thyroid immune responses. A 13 V-J signature model separated ophthalmopathy from stable hyperthyroidism, with over 85% sensitivity and around 84% specificity in cross-validation and 80%/75% in testing. During validation, the model predicted progression to ophthalmopathy a median of approximately 7 months ahead of onset, with around 71% sensitivity and 72.22% specificity. A discovery cohort of roughly 100 patients, approximately 45 with Graves' ophthalmopathy and about 58 with stable Graves' hyperthyroidism, was used to find distinguishing TCR V-J signatures. Whether ophthalmopathy could be predicted prospectively was tested in an independent validation cohort made up of under 20 hyperthyroidism patients plus 17 patients who later progressed to ophthalmopathy. For training and testing, the 100 or so patients in the discovery cohort were randomly divided in a 7:3 ratio. In addition, the study compared T-cell repertoires in thyroid tissue and in blood from five to seven Graves' hyperthyroidism patients. Following sampling, methimazole starting at 30 mg daily was given to hyperthyroidism patients, and high-dose intravenous methylprednisolone was given to ophthalmopathy patients. A second multiplex PCR round built the libraries, followed by size selection and purification. Sequencing of the libraries was done on an Illumina HiSeq2000 using paired-end 100 bp reads. SOAPnuke was used to process the raw data, with reads discarded if the reads contained adapters or uncalled bases, had a mean Phred below 15, or lacked an exact constant-primer or identifier match. COPE v1.2.5 was used to merge the high-quality paired reads, and each unique nucleotide sequence was defined as a clonotype. MiTCR v1.1 was used to align clonotypes to the IMGT TRBV, TRBD and TRBJ reference segments. The analysis was restricted to V-J combinations with a frequency above 0.0001, which together covered roughly 99% of the repertoires. The TCS score was defined as the ratio of F50 (clonal expansion) to E x V (chaos), calculated using BLOSUM62-based TCRdist between CDR3 peptides within each V-J. Welch's t-statistics and random forest reduced around 510 V-J features to 10 to 15, which were used in a naive Bayes classifier (R e1071). Sample size was not statistically predetermined, and blinding of investigators to group allocation was not performed. According to the paper, TCR Vbeta CDR3 sequencing was carried out on roughly 130 peripheral blood samples, which came from fewer than 50 ophthalmopathy, about 75 hyperthyroidism and some 17 progressor patients.

The starting material was peripheral blood mononuclear cells (PBMCs), obtained at new diagnosis, from a patient treated with antithyroid drugs. The TCR comes from a woman in her 30s with Graves disease. Donor details come from another sample of the same person, matched by shared clones. The chain employs TRBV7-9 and TRBJ1-3; TRBD1 might be the D gene, on 6 matching bases. The CDR3 protein is CASSLMGGSGNTIYF. The DNA is as follows: TGTGCCAGCAGCTTAATGGGGGGCAGTGGAAACACCATATATTTT.